This T cell receptor (beta chain) was obtained from a study of blood T cell repertoires in COVID-19. Study-wide context: Italy, Spain and the United States were the sources of the convalescent and acute COVID-19 samples.

This clone was detected only a few times. The V gene lost 7 bases and the J gene lost 11 bases, with 29 bases spanning the gap. Germline V gene sequence: CDR1 MDHEN, CDR2 SYDVKM. This CDR3 is 16 amino acids long. How the authors handled the data: How many nucleated cells were present was estimated from reference gene primer amplification. The assay was immunoSEQ multiplex PCR, and TCRdb's table has in-frame clones only and misses some. D and trimming were read from the DNA, whereas the V and J calls and clone size are those reported in that table. The data show 200,000 to 300,000 clones, approximately 84% seen once.

The chain links TRBV28 to TRBJ1-1, with a possible D match to TRBD1 (6 bases). Sequenced material: peripheral blood. The clonotype comes from a woman older than 75 with acute or convalescent COVID-19. CDR3: CASTTGSLLGRLSAFF. CDR3 DNA sequence: TGTGCCAGCACCACAGGGTCCTTACTAGGTCGGCTCTCCGCTTTCTTT.